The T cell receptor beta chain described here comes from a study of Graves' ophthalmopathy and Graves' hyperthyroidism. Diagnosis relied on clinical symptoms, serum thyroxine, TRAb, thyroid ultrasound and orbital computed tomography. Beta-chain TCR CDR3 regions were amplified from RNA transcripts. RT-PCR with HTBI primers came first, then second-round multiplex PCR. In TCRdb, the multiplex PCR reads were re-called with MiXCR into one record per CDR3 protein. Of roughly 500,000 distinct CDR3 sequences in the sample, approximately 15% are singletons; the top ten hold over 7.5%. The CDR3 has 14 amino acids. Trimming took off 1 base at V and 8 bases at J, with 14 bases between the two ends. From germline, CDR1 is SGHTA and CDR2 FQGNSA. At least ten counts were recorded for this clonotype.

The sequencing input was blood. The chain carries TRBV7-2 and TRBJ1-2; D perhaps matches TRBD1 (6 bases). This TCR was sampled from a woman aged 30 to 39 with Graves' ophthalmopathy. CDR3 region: CASSLDPGVRGYTF. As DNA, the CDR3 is TGTGCCAGCAGCTTAGACCCAGGGGTCCGGGGCTACACCTTC.